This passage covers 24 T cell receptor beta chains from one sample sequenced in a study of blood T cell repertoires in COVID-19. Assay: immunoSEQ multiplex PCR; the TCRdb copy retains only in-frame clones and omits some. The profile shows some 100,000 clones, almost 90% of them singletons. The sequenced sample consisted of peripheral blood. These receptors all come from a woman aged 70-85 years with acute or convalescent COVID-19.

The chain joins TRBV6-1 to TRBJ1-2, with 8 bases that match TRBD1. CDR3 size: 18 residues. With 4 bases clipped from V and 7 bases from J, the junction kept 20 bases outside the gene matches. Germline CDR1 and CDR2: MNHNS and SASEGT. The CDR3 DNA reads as TGTGCCAGCAGTGTTCGAATGATGGGAGTAGGGACAGGTGGTGGCTACACCTTC. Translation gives CASSVRMMGVGTGGGYTF.

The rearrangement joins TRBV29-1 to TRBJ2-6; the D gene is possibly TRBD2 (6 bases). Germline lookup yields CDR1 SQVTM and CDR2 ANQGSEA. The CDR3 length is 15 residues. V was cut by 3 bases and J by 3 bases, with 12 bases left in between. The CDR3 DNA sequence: TGCAGCGTTGATGGGGGGAAAGGTGGGGCCAACGTCCTGACTTTC. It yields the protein CSVDGGKGGANVLTF.

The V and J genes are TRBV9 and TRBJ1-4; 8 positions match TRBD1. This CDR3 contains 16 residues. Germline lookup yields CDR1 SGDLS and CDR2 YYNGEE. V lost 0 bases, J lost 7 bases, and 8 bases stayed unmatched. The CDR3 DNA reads TGTGCCAGCAGCGTAGCTACGGGCAGGGGGCGTGAAAAACTGTTTTTT. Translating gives CASSVATGRGREKLFF.

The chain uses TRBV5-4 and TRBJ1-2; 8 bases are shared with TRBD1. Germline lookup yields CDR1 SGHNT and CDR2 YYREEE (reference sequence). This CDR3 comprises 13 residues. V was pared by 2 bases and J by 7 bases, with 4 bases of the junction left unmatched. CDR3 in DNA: TGTGCCAGCAGCTTTACAGGGGGTAGTGGCTACACCTTC. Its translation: CASSFTGGSGYTF.

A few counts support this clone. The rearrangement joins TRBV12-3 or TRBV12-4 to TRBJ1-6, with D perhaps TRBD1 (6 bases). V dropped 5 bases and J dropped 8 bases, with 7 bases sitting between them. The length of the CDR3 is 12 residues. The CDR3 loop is CASSTGYSPLHF. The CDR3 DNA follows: TGTGCCAGCAGTACAGGGTATTCACCCCTCCACTTT.

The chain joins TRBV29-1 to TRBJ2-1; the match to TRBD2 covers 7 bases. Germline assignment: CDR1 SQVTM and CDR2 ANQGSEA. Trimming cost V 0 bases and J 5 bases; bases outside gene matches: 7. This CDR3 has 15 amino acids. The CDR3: CSVEDPPGGHNEQFF. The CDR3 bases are TGCAGCGTTGAAGATCCCCCGGGGGGACACAATGAGCAGTTCTTC.

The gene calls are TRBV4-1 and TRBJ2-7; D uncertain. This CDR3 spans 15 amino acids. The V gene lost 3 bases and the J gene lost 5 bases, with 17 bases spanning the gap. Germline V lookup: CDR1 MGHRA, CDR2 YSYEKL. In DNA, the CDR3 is TGCGCCAGCAGCCATGGTGAGGCTGACGCCCACGAGCAGTACTTC. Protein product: CASSHGEADAHEQYF.

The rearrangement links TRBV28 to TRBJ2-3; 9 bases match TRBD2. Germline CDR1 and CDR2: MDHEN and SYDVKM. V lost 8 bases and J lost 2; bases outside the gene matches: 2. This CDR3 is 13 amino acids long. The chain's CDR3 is CASASGITDTQYF. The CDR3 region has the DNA TGTGCCAGCGCTAGCGGGATCACAGATACGCAGTATTTT.

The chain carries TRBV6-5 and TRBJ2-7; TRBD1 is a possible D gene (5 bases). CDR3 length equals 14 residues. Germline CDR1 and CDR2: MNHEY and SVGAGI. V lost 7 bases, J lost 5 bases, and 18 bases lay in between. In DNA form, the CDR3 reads TGTGCCAGCACCCTACGGTGGCAGGGTGACGAGCAGTACTTC. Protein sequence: CASTLRWQGDEQYF.

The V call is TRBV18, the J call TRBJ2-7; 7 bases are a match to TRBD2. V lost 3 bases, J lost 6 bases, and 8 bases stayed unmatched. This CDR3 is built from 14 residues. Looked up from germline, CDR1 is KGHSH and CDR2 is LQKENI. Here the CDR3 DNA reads TGTGCCAGCTCACCCCGAGAGGCGGGGGTCGAGCAGTACTTC. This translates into CASSPREAGVEQYF.

The CDR3 protein is CASSLASGNYEQYF. The CDR3 DNA reads as TGTGCCAGCAGCTTGGCTAGCGGGAACTACGAGCAGTACTTC. The rearrangement links TRBV11-2 to TRBJ2-7, with 9 bases fitting TRBD2. V gave up 3 bases and J gave up 3 bases; unmatched junction bases: 3. The V gene's germline CDR1 is SGHAT and CDR2 FQNNGV. This CDR3 has 14 residues. The variable domain in full, completed from reference TRBV11-2 and TRBJ2-7, reads EAGVAQSPRYKIIEKRQSVAFWCNPISGHATLYWYQQILGQGPKLLIQFQNNGVVDDSQLPKDRFSAERLKGVDSTLKIQPAKLEDSAVYLCASSLASGNYEQYFGPGTRLTVT.

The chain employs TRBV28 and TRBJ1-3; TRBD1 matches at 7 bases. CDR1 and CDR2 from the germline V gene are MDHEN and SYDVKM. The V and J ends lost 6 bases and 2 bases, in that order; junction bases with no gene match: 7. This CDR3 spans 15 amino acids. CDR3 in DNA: TGTGCCAGCAGACCACCCGACAGGGCTGGAAACACCATATATTTT. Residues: CASRPPDRAGNTIYF.

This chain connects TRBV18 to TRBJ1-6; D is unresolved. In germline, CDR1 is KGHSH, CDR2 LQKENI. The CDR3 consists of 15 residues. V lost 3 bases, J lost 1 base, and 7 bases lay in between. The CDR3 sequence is CASSPGISYNSPLHF. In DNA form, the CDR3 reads TGTGCCAGCTCACCCGGGATTTCCTATAATTCACCCCTCCACTTT. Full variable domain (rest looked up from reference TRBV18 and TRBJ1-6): NAGVMQNPRHLVRRRGQEARLRCSPMKGHSHVYWYRQLPEEGLKFMVYLQKENIIDESGMPKERFSAEFPKEGPSILRIQQVVRGDSAAYFCASSPGISYNSPLHFGNGTRLTVT.

The CDR3 loop is CASSYSAGNYGYTF. The CDR3 DNA follows: TGTGCCAGCAGTTACTCGGCAGGGAACTATGGCTACACCTTC. The chain uses TRBV6-6 and TRBJ1-2; maybe TRBD1 (5 bases). Germline V gives CDR1 MNHNY, CDR2 SVGAGI (reference sequence). CDR3 length equals 14 residues. The V and J ends lost 0 bases and 2 bases respectively, with 7 bases between them.

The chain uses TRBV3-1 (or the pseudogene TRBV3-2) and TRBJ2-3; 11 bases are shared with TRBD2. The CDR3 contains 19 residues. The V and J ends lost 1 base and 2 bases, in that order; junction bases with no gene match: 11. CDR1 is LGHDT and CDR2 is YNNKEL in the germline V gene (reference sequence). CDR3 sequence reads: CASSQVTSGDYLLTDTQYF. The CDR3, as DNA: TGTGCCAGCAGCCAAGTGACTAGCGGGGACTACCTTCTCACAGATACGCAGTATTTT.

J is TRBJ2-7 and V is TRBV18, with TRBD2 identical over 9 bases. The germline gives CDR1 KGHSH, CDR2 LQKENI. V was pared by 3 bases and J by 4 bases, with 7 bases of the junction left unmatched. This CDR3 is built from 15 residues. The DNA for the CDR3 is TGTGCCAGCTCACCTCAGGGGACTAGCAAGTACGAGCAGTACTTC. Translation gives CASSPQGTSKYEQYF.

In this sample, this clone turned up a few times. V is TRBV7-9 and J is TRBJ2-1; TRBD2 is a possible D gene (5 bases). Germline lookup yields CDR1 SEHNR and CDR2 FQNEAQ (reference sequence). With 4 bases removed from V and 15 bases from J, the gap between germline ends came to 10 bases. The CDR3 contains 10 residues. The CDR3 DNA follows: TGTGCCAGCAGCTGGGAGACCCTGTTCTTC. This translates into CASSWETLFF.

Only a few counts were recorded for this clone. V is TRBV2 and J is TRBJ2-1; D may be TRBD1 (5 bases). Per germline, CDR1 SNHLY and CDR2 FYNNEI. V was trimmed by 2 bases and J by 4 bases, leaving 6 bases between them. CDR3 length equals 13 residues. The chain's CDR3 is CASSEQGYNEQFF. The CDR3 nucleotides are TGTGCCAGCAGTGAACAGGGATACAATGAGCAGTTCTTC.

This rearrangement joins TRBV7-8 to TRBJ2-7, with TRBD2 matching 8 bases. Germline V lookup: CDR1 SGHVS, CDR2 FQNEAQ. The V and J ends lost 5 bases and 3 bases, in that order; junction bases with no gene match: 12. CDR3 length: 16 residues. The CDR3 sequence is CASSPGGTQSYYEQYF. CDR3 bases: TGTGCCAGCAGCCCGGGGGGGACACAGTCATACTACGAGCAGTACTTC.

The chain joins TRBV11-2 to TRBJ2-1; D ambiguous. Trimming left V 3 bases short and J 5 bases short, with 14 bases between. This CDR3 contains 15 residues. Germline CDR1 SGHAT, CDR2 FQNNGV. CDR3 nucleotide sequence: TGTGCCAGCAGCTTCTTCCTCCCCAGAAACAATGAGCAGTTCTTC. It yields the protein CASSFFLPRNNEQFF.

The CDR3 bases are TGCGCCAGCAGCTTGGCCCGTTTAGCCATGAACACTGAAGCTTTCTTT. This gives the protein CASSLARLAMNTEAFF. The V call is TRBV5-1, the J call TRBJ1-1; D is unclear. Deletions cut 0 bases from V and 0 bases from J, with 12 bases between. CDR1 is SGHRS, CDR2 YFSETQ, per germline. The CDR3 is 16 amino acids.

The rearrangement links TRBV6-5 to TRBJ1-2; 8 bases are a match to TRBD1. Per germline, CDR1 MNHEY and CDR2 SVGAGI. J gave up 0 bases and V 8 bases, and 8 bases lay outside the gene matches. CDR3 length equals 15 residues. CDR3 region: CASGYRGRANYGYTF. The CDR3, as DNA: TGTGCCAGCGGATACAGGGGGAGAGCTAACTATGGCTACACCTTC.

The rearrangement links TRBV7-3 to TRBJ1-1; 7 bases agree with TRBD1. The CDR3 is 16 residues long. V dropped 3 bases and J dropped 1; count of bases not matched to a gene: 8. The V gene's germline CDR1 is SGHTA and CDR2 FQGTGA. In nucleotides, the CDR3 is TGTGCCAGCAGCTTGACCCAGGGGGGCAAGAACACTGAAGCTTTCTTT. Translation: CASSLTQGGKNTEAFF.

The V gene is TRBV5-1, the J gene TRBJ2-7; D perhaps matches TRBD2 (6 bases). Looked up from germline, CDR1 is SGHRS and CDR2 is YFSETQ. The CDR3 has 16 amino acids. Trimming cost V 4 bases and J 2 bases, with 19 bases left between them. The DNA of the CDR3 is TGCGCCAGCAGCGGGGCTTTTCCGGGAGAGACCTACGAGCAGTACTTC. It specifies CASSGAFPGETYEQYF.